This T cell receptor beta chain is from a study of cytomegalovirus exposure and HLA in healthy donors. Study results and caveats: Sequencing probably produced one cluster of sequence variants that were highly shared. A previous analysis found most TCR beta V segments productive roughly 87% or roughly 30% of the time.

Concerning this clone: The antigen is undetermined.

PCR employed 60 Vbeta and 13 Jbeta primers. TCRdb keeps only in-frame clones here, not all; method: immunoSEQ multiplex PCR. The sample records 120,000 to 150,000 clones, about four fifths being singletons. Per germline, CDR1 MDHEN and CDR2 SYDVKM. CDR3 length: 12 amino acids. The gene calls are TRBV28 and TRBJ2-5; possible D gene TRBD1, 6 bases. The J call is in doubt because the DNA end fits TRBJ2-7 better. This TCR derives from a woman aged 40 to 49 in good health and CMV-seropositive. The sample consisted of PBMCs. The CDR3 region has the DNA TGTGCCAGCATGGGACAATTATACGAGCAGTACTTC. As protein: CASMGQLYEQYF.